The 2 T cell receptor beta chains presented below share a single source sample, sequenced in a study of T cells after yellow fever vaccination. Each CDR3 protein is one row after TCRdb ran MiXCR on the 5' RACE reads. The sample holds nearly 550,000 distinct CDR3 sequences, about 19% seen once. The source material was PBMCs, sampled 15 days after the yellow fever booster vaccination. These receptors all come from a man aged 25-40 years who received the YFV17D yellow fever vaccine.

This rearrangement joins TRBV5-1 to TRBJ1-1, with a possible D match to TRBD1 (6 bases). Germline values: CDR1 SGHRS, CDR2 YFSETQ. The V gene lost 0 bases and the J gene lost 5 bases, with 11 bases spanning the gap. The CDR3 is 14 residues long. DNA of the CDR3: TGCGCCAGCAGCTTGGGAGGGGGGAGAACTGAAGCTTTCTTT. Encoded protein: CASSLGGGRTEAFF.

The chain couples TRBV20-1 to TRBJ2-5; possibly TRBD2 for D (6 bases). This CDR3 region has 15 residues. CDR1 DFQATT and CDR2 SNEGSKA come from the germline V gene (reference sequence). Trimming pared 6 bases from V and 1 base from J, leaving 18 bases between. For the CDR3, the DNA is TGCAGTGCCCACGGGCCAGCGGGCGGCCAAGAGACCCAGTACTTC. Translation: CSAHGPAGGQETQYF.